One and the same sample provided the 3 T cell receptor beta chains below, sequenced in a study of T cell responses to AZD1222 COVID-19 vaccine. Repertoires were generated with immunoSEQ multiplex PCR, while TCRdb's copy carries only in-frame clones and drops some. Among 150,000 to 200,000 clones listed, 85% to 95% were seen once. Source: peripheral blood, taken 28 days after the second AZD1222 dose. Source of these receptors: an adult who received the AZD1222 COVID-19 vaccine.

V gene TRBV11-2 combines with J gene TRBJ1-2; 8 bases match TRBD1. The germline V gene has CDR1 SGHAT and CDR2 FQNNGV. Trimming removed 5 bases from V and 8 bases from J; junction bases left unmatched: 10. This CDR3 comprises 14 residues. The CDR3 region is CASSPGQGGGGYTF. The CDR3 bases are TGTGCCAGCAGCCCAGGACAGGGTGGAGGCGGCTACACCTTC.

The chain joins TRBV27 to TRBJ2-7; TRBD1 matches 7 bases. J was trimmed by 7 bases and V by 11 bases; bases with no gene match: 8. Germline CDR1 reads MNHEY; CDR2 reads SMNVEV (reference sequence). This CDR3 spans 11 amino acids. CDR3 sequence (DNA): TGTGCCTCAAGACAGGGTTGGGAGCAGTACTTC. It translates to CASRQGWEQYF.

The chain has TRBV3-1 (or the pseudogene TRBV3-2) and TRBJ1-1; tentative D call: TRBD1 (5 bases). V gave up 1 base and J gave up 5 bases, with 8 bases separating them. Germline CDR1 LGHDT, CDR2 YNNKEL (reference sequence). CDR3 length equals 13 residues. In nucleotides, the CDR3 is TGTGCCAGCAGCCAAGGTGGGGGTACTGAAGCTTTCTTT. This codes for CASSQGGGTEAFF.